These 11 T cell receptor beta chains share one sample of origin, sequenced in a study of OX40 agonist ivuxolimab in advanced cancers. The method was immunoSEQ multiplex PCR; TCRdb's version includes in-frame clones alone and lacks a portion of them. The sample has 40,000 to 50,000 clones; approximately 90% are singletons. Sequencing used CD4+ or CD8+ T cells sorted from blood, obtained in a trial of the OX40 agonist ivuxolimab. The receptor set was obtained from an adult with an advanced solid tumor such as melanoma, head and neck, liver or kidney cancer.

V is TRBV4-3 and J is TRBJ2-3, with 7 bases matching TRBD1. Germline assignment: CDR1 LGHNA and CDR2 YSLEER. This CDR3 contains 16 residues. The V segment lost 1 base and the J segment 2 bases; nucleotides outside the gene matches: 6. Here the CDR3 DNA reads TGCGCCAGCAGCCAAGGACACAGGGGTTACACAGATACGCAGTATTTT. It specifies CASSQGHRGYTDTQYF.

This clone is a singleton in its sample. Its ends do not fully match the called genes, so a read error is possible. The gene calls are TRBV7-9 and TRBJ2-5, with a possible D match to TRBD1 (5 bases). CDR1 is SEHNR and CDR2 is FQNEAQ in the germline V gene (reference sequence). CDR3 length: 16 amino acids. This CDR3 reads CASTLIPAEGAETQYF. Written as DNA, the CDR3 is TGTGCCAGCACCTTAATACCTGCGGAAGGGGCGGAGACCCAGTACTTC.

V and J are TRBV6-6 and TRBJ2-1; 9 bases agree with TRBD2. Germline CDR1 is MNHNY and CDR2 is SVGAGI (reference sequence). The CDR3 has 12 residues. J was trimmed by 10 bases and V by 5 bases; bases with no gene match: 3. The CDR3 sequence: CASSGTSYEQFF. As DNA, the CDR3 is TGTGCCAGCAGTGGGACTAGCTACGAGCAGTTCTTC.

This chain connects TRBV7-9 to TRBJ1-2, with 11 bases aligning to TRBD1. Looked up from germline, CDR1 is SEHNR and CDR2 is FQNEAQ (reference sequence). This CDR3 comprises 17 residues. V lost 3 bases, J lost 1 base, and 7 bases stayed unmatched. Written as DNA, the CDR3 is TGTGCCAGCAGCTTCCAGGACAGGGGGCTGTATAACTATGGCTACACCTTC. Translation gives CASSFQDRGLYNYGYTF.

This sequence joins TRBV14 and TRBJ2-3; 9 nucleotides agree with TRBD2. Losses at the gene ends were 4 bases for V and 1 base for J; bases not matched to a gene: 3. CDR1 SGHDN and CDR2 FVKESK come from the germline V gene. The CDR3 is 15 amino acids. The CDR3 loop is CASSPREGGTDTQYF. The CDR3 DNA reads TGTGCCAGCAGCCCGCGGGAGGGAGGCACAGATACGCAGTATTTT.

The genes are TRBV7-2 and TRBJ1-5; 9 nucleotides agree with TRBD1. The CDR3 runs 15 residues. V shed 5 bases and J 5 bases; nucleotides not matched to a gene: 7. Germline lookup yields CDR1 SGHTA and CDR2 FQGNSA. The CDR3 nucleotides read TGTGCCAGCAGCCCGGGACAGGGAGTCTATCAGCCCCAGCATTTT. Residues: CASSPGQGVYQPQHF.

The J gene is TRBJ2-2, the V gene TRBV6-5; no definite D call. CDR1 is MNHEY and CDR2 is SVGAGI in the germline V gene. V was shortened by 0 bases and J by 4 bases, with 3 bases between the two germline ends. This CDR3 is built from 13 residues. CDR3 loop: CASSYSTTGELFF. The CDR3 coding sequence is TGTGCCAGCAGTTACTCCACCACCGGGGAGCTGTTTTTT.

The chain is built from TRBV5-6 and TRBJ1-5; the D is unclear. CDR3 length: 15 amino acids. The V gene's germline CDR1 is SGHDT and CDR2 YYEEEE. Trimming shortened V by 4 bases and J by 1 base, and 12 bases separated the two germline ends. CDR3 residues: CASSLGGYSNQPQHF. The CDR3 nucleotides are TGTGCCAGCAGCCTTGGTGGGTACAGCAATCAGCCCCAGCATTTT.

This sequence joins TRBV28 and TRBJ2-2; D call uncertain. This CDR3 comprises 14 residues. V was clipped by 6 bases and J by 7 bases, with 15 bases between them. Germline V CDR1 and CDR2: MDHEN, SYDVKM. Written as DNA, the CDR3 is TGTGCCAGCAGCCCCTCCTATAGCCGCGGGGAGCTGTTTTTT. Translating it yields CASSPSYSRGELFF.

The chain recombines TRBV30 with TRBJ2-7, with 7 positions matching TRBD1. Germline loops: CDR1 GTSNPN, CDR2 SVGIG (reference sequence). The V segment lost 1 base and the J segment 3 bases; nucleotides outside the gene matches: 9. This CDR3 region has 15 residues. This CDR3 is CAWSGAYRGFYEQYF. In nucleotides, the CDR3 is TGTGCCTGGAGTGGAGCCTACAGGGGTTTCTACGAGCAGTACTTC.

The chain is built from TRBV7-2 and TRBJ1-5; no definite D call. The CDR3 runs to 16 residues. Trimming pared 1 base from V and 0 bases from J, leaving 10 bases between. Germline V lookup: CDR1 SGHTA, CDR2 FQGNSA. The CDR3 is CASSLDIRGSNQPQHF. The CDR3 nucleotides read TGTGCCAGCAGCTTAGATATTCGGGGTAGCAATCAGCCCCAGCATTTT.